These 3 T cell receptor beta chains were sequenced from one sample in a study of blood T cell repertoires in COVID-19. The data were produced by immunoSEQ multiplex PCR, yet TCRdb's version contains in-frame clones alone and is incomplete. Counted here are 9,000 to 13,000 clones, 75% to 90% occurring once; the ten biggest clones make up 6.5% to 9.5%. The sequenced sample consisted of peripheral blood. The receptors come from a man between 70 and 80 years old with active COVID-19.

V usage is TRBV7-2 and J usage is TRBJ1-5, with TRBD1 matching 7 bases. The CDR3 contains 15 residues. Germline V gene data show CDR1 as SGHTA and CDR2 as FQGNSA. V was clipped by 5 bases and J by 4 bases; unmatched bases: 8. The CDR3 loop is CASSQRDSSNQPQHF. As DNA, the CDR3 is TGTGCCAGCAGCCAACGGGACAGTTCGAATCAGCCCCAGCATTTT.

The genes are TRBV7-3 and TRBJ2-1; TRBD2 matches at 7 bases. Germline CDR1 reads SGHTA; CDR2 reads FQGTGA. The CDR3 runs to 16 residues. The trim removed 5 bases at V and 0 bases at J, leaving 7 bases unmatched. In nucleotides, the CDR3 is TGTGCCAGCAGCCTCAGCGGGGTGAGCTCCTACAATGAGCAGTTCTTC. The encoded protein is CASSLSGVSSYNEQFF.

This CDR3 is CASSRGGAVEQFF. In DNA form, the CDR3 reads TGTGCCAGCAGCCGCGGGGGGGCCGTTGAGCAGTTCTTC. The chain carries TRBV9 and TRBJ2-1; 9 bases are a match to TRBD2. This CDR3 region has 13 residues. The germline V gene has CDR1 SGDLS and CDR2 YYNGEE. Unmatched junction bases numbered 5, after V lost 4 bases and J lost 9 bases.